This is a list of T cell receptor beta chains from one sample in a study of cytomegalovirus exposure and HLA in healthy donors. Clones were read by immunoSEQ multiplex PCR, and TCRdb kept only the in-frame ones, dropping some. The table records about 260,000 clones, roughly 88% of them present only once. Material for sequencing was PBMCs. The receptors derive from a woman younger than 45 in good health and CMV-seronegative. Both conserved end residues are part of each CDR3. A D gene is named only where the DNA matches it firmly. Only some rows state a clone size, as once, few, many or a class for expanded clones.

j_gene	d_gene	abundance	v_gene	CDR3aa	CDR3nt
TRBJ2-7	TRBD2	NA	TRBV27	CASSLAGGYEQYF	TGTGCCAGCAGTTTAGCGGGAGGCTACGAGCAGTACTTC
TRBJ1-1	NA	NA	TRBV13	CASSLVRNTEAFF	TGTGCCAGCAGCTTAGTGAGGAACACTGAAGCTTTCTTT
TRBJ2-7	TRBD1	NA	TRBV7-9	CASSLGTGHHEQYF	TGTGCCAGCAGCCTAGGGACAGGGCACCACGAGCAGTACTTC
TRBJ1-4	NA	NA	TRBV7-6	CASSVDRSTNEKLFF	TGTGCCAGCAGCGTCGACAGATCAACTAATGAAAAACTGTTTTTT
TRBJ1-4	NA	NA	TRBV18	CASSPQRNEKLFF	TGTGCCAGCTCACCCCAGAGAAATGAAAAACTGTTTTTT
TRBJ2-7	TRBD1	once	TRBV13	CASSLGAGTGGFDEQYF	TGTGCCAGCAGCCTGGGGGCCGGGACAGGGGGCTTCGACGAGCAGTACTTC
TRBJ2-2	TRBD2	NA	TRBV7-3	CASSPGTSPRTGELFF	TGTGCCAGCAGCCCCGGGACTAGCCCGCGGACCGGGGAGCTGTTTTTT
TRBJ1-2	NA	NA	TRBV13	CASSLGRAVGYGYTF	TGTGCCAGCAGCTTAGGGAGGGCCGTTGGCTATGGCTACACCTTC
TRBJ2-7	NA	once	TRBV5-1	CASSLGPAGDEQYF	TGCGCCAGCAGCTTGGGGCCCGCAGGGGACGAGCAGTACTTC
TRBJ1-5	TRBD1	NA	TRBV28	CASSSTTGDQPQHF	TGTGCCAGCAGTTCGACGACAGGGGATCAGCCCCAGCATTTT
TRBJ1-5	NA	NA	TRBV6-1	CASSEDRAVYQPQHF	TGTGCCAGCAGTGAAGACAGGGCAGTTTATCAGCCCCAGCATTTT
TRBJ1-1	TRBD1	NA	TRBV28	CASSSIQGAGTEAFF	TGTGCCAGCAGTTCGATACAGGGGGCAGGGACTGAAGCTTTCTTT
TRBJ2-7	TRBD2	few	TRBV6-5	CASSYAGTSGSPYF	TGTGCCAGCAGTTATGCCGGGACTAGCGGGAGCCCGTACTTC
TRBJ2-2	NA	NA	TRBV5-4	CASSIVSTGELFF	TGTGCCAGCAGCATCGTCTCCACCGGGGAGCTGTTTTTT
TRBJ2-5	NA	NA	TRBV9	CASSLGTSGQETQYF	TGTGCCAGCAGCCTGGGGACATCGGGGCAAGAGACCCAGTACTTC
TRBJ2-3	TRBD1	NA	TRBV29-1	CSVQQGAPPSSTDTQYF	TGCAGCGTTCAACAGGGGGCCCCTCCCTCTAGCACAGATACGCAGTATTTT
TRBJ2-7	TRBD1	once	TRBV27	CASSATGALGIYEQYF	TGTGCCAGCAGTGCGACAGGGGCCCTAGGAATCTACGAGCAGTACTTC
TRBJ2-7	NA	NA	TRBV30	CAWSVTRAHEQYF	TGTGCCTGGAGTGTTACTAGGGCCCACGAGCAGTACTTC
TRBJ1-2	TRBD1	NA	TRBV2	CASRGQLYGYTF	TGTGCCAGCAGGGGACAGCTCTATGGCTACACCTTC
TRBJ2-5	NA	NA	TRBV6-5	CASSSLREWETQYF	TGTGCCAGCAGTTCACTGCGCGAGTGGGAGACCCAGTACTTC
TRBJ2-2	NA	NA	TRBV5-1	CASSLTGKTITGELFF	TGCGCCAGCAGCCTAACAGGGAAAACGATAACCGGGGAGCTGTTTTTT
TRBJ2-5	NA	NA	TRBV5-1	CASSLTADLQETQYF	TGCGCCAGCAGCTTGACCGCGGATCTTCAAGAGACCCAGTACTTC